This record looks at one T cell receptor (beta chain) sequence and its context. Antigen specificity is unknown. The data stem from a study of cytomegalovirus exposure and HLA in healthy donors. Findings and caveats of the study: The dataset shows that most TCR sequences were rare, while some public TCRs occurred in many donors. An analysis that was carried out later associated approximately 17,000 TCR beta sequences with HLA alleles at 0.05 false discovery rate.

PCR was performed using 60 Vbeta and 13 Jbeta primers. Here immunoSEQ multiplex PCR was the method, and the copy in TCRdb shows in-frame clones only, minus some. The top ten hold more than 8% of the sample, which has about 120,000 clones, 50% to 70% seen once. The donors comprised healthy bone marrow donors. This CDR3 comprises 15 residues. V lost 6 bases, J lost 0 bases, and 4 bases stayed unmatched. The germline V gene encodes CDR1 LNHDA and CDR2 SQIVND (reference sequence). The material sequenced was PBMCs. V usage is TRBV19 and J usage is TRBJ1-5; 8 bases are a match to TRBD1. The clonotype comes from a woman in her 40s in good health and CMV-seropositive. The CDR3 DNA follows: TGTGCCAGTAGGCCAACAGGGGGTAGCAATCAGCCCCAGCATTTT. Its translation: CASRPTGGSNQPQHF.